The 20 T cell receptor beta chains presented below share a single source sample, sequenced in a study of metastatic and nonmetastatic thyroid tumors. Thyroid surgery was preceded by no treatment in any patient. From the PCR reads, TCRdb re-called clones with MiXCR. The sample contains several thousand clones, approximately 15% of which appear only once. The specimen sequenced was blood. These receptors all stem from a female donor with papillary thyroid cancer or a benign thyroid nodule (not recorded which). Some clones in this sample may be carry-over from other donors' samples.

Relative to its sample, this clone is medium-sized. The chain recombines TRBV7-2 with TRBJ1-2; tentative D call: TRBD1 (5 bases). The CDR3 has 19 residues. Germline loops: CDR1 SGHTA, CDR2 FQGNSA. The V and J ends lost 0 bases and 0 bases respectively, with 20 bases between them. CDR3 sequence (DNA): TGTGCCAGCAGCTTAGCGGGGGTTTGGGGTTCCACAGCTAACTATGGCTACACCTTC. Its protein product is CASSLAGVWGSTANYGYTF. The variable domain in full, with the rest retrieved from reference TRBV7-2 and TRBJ1-2, is GAGVSQSPSNKVTEKGKDVELRCDPISGHTALYWYRQSLGQGLEFLIYFQGNSAPDKSGLPSDRFSAERTGGSVSTLTIQRTQQEDSAVYLCASSLAGVWGSTANYGYTFGSGTRLTVV.

This clone was seen more than once but under ten times. J is TRBJ2-1 and V is TRBV6-1; 11 bases fit TRBD2. The CDR3 has 15 residues. CDR1 and CDR2 (germline): MNHNS, SASEGT. CDR3 region: CATLPVTSGGNEQFF. The CDR3, as DNA: TGTGCTACCCTCCCAGTTACTAGCGGGGGAAATGAGCAGTTCTTC.

This clone is judged medium-sized. This chain uses TRBV9 with TRBJ2-3; 9 bases map to TRBD2. J lost 3 bases, V lost 0 bases, and 5 bases had no gene match. CDR3 length: 16 residues. Germline CDR1 is SGDLS and CDR2 is YYNGEE. CDR3 bases: TGTGCCAGCAGCGTAGCCCAGCGGGGGGAAACAGATACGCAGTATTTT. This translates into CASSVAQRGETDTQYF.

Of note for this clone: With a much larger clone just one base away, this may be a read error. The chain carries TRBV20-1 and TRBJ1-1; TRBD1 is a possible D gene (5 bases). The germline V gene encodes CDR1 DFQATT and CDR2 SNEGSKA (reference sequence). The CDR3 spans 13 residues. The V end lost 5 bases, the J end lost 5 bases, and 15 bases lay between the germline ends. As DNA, the CDR3 is TGCAGTGCTCCCAACGTGGGGGGAACTGAAGCTTTCTTT. This encodes CSAPNVGGTEAFF.

This clone was seen once. The rearrangement joins TRBV11-2 to TRBJ1-1; 7 bases line up with TRBD1. CDR1 is SGHAT, CDR2 FQNNGV, per germline. The CDR3 contains 16 residues. Germline trimming cut 0 bases from V and 5 bases from J; bases unmatched to any gene: 9. CDR3 region: CASSLDRGTVMTEAFF. CDR3 nucleotides: TGTGCCAGCAGCTTAGATCGTGGGACAGTGATGACTGAAGCTTTCTTT.

This chain links TRBV20-1 with TRBJ1-2, with no clear D. V shed 4 bases and J shed 2 bases, with 17 bases lying between them. CDR1 is DFQATT, CDR2 SNEGSKA, per germline (reference sequence). The CDR3 extends over 15 amino acids. In DNA, the CDR3 is TGCAGTGCTATGGACCCAGATGTGGGAAACTATGGCTACACCTTC. Translated, it gives CSAMDPDVGNYGYTF.

On this clone itself: A much larger clonotype is one base distant, so this may be a read error. The chain carries TRBV29-1 and TRBJ1-2, with D uncertain. Germline-derived CDR1 and CDR2 are SQVTM and ANQGSEA. CDR3 length equals 14 residues. The CDR3 nucleotides read TGCAGTGTGACTCCTGAGTGGGCTGACTATGGCTACACCTTC. Protein: CSVTPEWADYGYTF.

By sample fraction, this clone is large. CDR3 bases: TGTGCCACCAGCCCCGACCCAGCCTCCCGCTACGAGCAGTACTTC. It encodes CATSPDPASRYEQYF. V is TRBV15 and J is TRBJ2-7; D ambiguous. Germline CDR1 and CDR2: LNHNV and YYDKDF (reference sequence). V was clipped by 5 bases and J by 3 bases, with 17 bases between them. There are 15 residues in the CDR3.

The chain couples TRBV12-3 or TRBV12-4 to TRBJ2-3; TRBD2 agrees at 12 bases. The CDR3 runs to 19 residues. J gave up 6 bases and V 1 base, and 14 bases lay outside the gene matches. In DNA form, the CDR3 reads TGTGCCAGCAGTTTAGATTCGTCCCTAGCGGGAGGGCCGTGGGATACGCAGTATTTT. Its protein product is CASSLDSSLAGGPWDTQYF.

This clone is termed medium-sized. The chain employs TRBV27 and TRBJ1-1, with 9 bases fitting TRBD1. The germline V gene encodes CDR1 MNHEY and CDR2 SMNVEV (reference sequence). The CDR3 length is 13 residues. The junction had 3 bases not matched to a gene; V was cut back by 5 bases and J by 5 bases. The CDR3 bases are TGTGCCAGCAGTGGACAGGGGTTGACTGAAGCTTTCTTT. Translated: CASSGQGLTEAFF.

This clone is categorized as medium-sized (0.01 to 0.1%). The sample has other DNA sequences that encode this CDR3 too. The genes are TRBV5-1 and TRBJ2-2; 12 positions agree with TRBD1. The CDR3 sequence is 15 residues long. CDR1 and CDR2 (germline): SGHRS, YFSETQ. With 0 bases clipped from V and 9 bases from J, the junction kept 3 bases outside the gene matches. As DNA, the CDR3 is TGCGCCAGCAGCTTGGACGGGACAGGGGGCCGGGAGCTGTTTTTT. Translation: CASSLDGTGGRELFF. Full variable domain (outside the CDR3, taken from reference TRBV5-1 and TRBJ2-2): KAGVTQTPRYLIKTRGQQVTLSCSPISGHRSVSWYQQTPGQGLQFLFEYFSETQRNKGNFPGRFSGRQFSNSRSEMNVSTLELGDSALYLCASSLDGTGGRELFFGEGSRLTVL.

This clone was observed at least ten times. The rearrangement uses TRBV2 and TRBJ1-3; D gene uncertain. The V gene lost 8 bases and the J gene lost 0 bases, with 5 bases spanning the gap. Germline CDR1 and CDR2: SNHLY and FYNNEI. The CDR3 extends over 12 amino acids. CDR3 nucleotide sequence: TGTGCCAGCCAAAGCTCTGGAAACACCATATATTTT. Protein sequence: CASQSSGNTIYF.

This clone is deemed medium-sized. This chain connects TRBV12-3 or TRBV12-4 to TRBJ1-2, with D possibly being TRBD1 (6 bases). The CDR3 sequence is 13 residues long. Trimming left V 1 base short and J 4 bases short, with 7 bases between. CDR3 in amino acids: CASSLVDSYGYTF. The CDR3 DNA sequence: TGTGCCAGCAGTTTAGTGGACAGCTATGGCTACACCTTC.

This clone is labeled as medium-sized. The chain uses TRBV27 and TRBJ2-1; 11 bases are a match to TRBD2. The CDR3 sequence is 16 residues long. The germline V gene encodes CDR1 MNHEY and CDR2 SMNVEV (reference sequence). V trimming: 0 bases; J trimming: 7 bases; junction bases outside the gene matches: 5. Here the CDR3 reads CASSLSRASGRNEQFF. CDR3 coding DNA: TGTGCCAGCAGTTTATCGAGGGCTAGCGGGAGGAATGAGCAGTTCTTC.

This clone was recorded at least ten times. The chain uses TRBV7-9 and TRBJ2-7; the D gene is possibly TRBD1 (5 bases). The CDR3 extends over 13 amino acids. Trimming left V 3 bases short and J 2 bases short, with 8 bases between. CDR1 is SEHNR, CDR2 FQNEAQ, per germline (reference sequence). DNA of the CDR3: TGTGCCAGCAGCTTTCAGGGCACCTACGAGCAGTACTTC. Translation: CASSFQGTYEQYF.

There are many counts of this clone. The gene calls are TRBV5-1 and TRBJ2-6; no definite D call. Germline loops: CDR1 SGHRS, CDR2 YFSETQ. The V gene lost 4 bases and the J gene lost 0 bases, with 11 bases spanning the gap. The CDR3 contains 16 residues. This CDR3 is CASSPPTGSGANVLTF. The CDR3, as DNA: TGCGCCAGCAGCCCCCCCACGGGCTCTGGGGCCAACGTCCTGACTTTC.

By frequency in the sample, this clone is medium-sized (0.01 to 0.1%). Here the CDR3 reads CASSFDAQQYF. The CDR3 DNA reads as TGTGCCAGCAGTTTCGATGCTCAGCAGTATTTT. V usage is TRBV12-3 or TRBV12-4 and J usage is TRBJ2-3; unclear D gene. Trimming shortened V by 3 bases and J by 11 bases, and 9 bases separated the two germline ends. This CDR3 is 11 amino acids long.

This clone was detected many times. V is TRBV7-9 and J is TRBJ2-5; the match to TRBD1 covers 7 bases. Germline-derived CDR1 and CDR2 are SEHNR and FQNEAQ (reference sequence). The CDR3 is made up of 15 amino acids. V was pared by 3 bases and J by 1 base, with 5 bases of the junction left unmatched. CDR3 sequence: CASSLVRDSQETQYF. DNA of the CDR3: TGTGCCAGCAGCTTGGTCCGGGACAGCCAAGAGACCCAGTACTTC.

This CDR3 reads CASGGPNTEAFF. Written as DNA, the CDR3 is TGTGCCAGTGGGGGGCCGAACACTGAAGCTTTCTTT. J is TRBJ1-1 and V is TRBV27; a weak D match, TRBD1 (6 bases). Germline CDR1 reads MNHEY; CDR2 reads SMNVEV (reference sequence). The CDR3 is 12 residues long. Deletions cut 9 bases from V and 1 base from J, with 9 bases between.

This clone has ten or more counts. The same CDR3 also results from other DNA sequences found in this sample. The chain couples TRBV7-9 to TRBJ1-2; TRBD1 aligns across 9 bases. CDR3 length: 14 amino acids. V gave up 5 bases and J gave up 2 bases; unmatched junction bases: 3. Per the germline V gene, CDR1 is SEHNR and CDR2 is FQNEAQ (reference sequence). For the CDR3, the DNA is TGTGCCAGCAGCACCGGACAGGGGAACTATGGCTACACCTTC. It encodes CASSTGQGNYGYTF.